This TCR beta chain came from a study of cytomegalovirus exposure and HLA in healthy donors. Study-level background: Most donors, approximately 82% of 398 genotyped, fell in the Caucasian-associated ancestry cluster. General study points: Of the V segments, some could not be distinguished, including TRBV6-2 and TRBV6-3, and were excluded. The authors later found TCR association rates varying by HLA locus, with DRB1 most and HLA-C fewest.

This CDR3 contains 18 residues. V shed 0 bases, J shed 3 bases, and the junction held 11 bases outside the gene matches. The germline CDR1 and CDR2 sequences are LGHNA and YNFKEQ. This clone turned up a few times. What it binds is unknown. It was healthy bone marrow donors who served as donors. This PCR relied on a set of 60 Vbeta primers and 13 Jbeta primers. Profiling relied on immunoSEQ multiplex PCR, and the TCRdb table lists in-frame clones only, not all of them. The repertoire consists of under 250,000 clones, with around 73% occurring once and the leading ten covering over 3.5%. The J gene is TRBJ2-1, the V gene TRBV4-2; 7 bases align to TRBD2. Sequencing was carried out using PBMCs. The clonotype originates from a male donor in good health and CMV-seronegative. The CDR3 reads CASSQDEGAGVFYNEQFF. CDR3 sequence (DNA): TGTGCCAGCAGCCAAGATGAGGGCGCGGGAGTTTTCTACAATGAGCAGTTCTTC.